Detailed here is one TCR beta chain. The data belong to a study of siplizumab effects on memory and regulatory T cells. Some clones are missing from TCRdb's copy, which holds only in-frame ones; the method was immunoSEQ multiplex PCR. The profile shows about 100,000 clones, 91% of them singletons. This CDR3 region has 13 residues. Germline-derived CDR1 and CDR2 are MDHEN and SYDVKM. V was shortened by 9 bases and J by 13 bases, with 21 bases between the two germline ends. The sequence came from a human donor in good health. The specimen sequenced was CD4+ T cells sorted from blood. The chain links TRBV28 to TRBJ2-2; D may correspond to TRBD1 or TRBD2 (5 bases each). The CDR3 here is CARDGHFLRGLFF. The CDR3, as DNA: TGTGCCAGGGACGGACACTTCCTTCGGGGGCTGTTTTTT.